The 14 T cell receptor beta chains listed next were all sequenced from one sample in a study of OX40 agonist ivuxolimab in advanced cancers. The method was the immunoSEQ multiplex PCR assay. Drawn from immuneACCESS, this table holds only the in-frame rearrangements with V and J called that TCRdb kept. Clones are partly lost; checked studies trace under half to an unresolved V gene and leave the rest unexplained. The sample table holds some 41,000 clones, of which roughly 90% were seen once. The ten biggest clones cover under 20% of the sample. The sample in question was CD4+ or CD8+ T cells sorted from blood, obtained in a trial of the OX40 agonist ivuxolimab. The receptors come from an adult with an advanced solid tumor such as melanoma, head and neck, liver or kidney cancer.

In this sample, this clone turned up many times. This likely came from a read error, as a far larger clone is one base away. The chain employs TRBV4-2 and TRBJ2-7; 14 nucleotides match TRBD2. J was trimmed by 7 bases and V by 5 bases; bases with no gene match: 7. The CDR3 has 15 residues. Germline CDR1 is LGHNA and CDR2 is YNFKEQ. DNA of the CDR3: TGTGCCAGCAGCTTGGGACTAGCGGGGGCGGGGGAGCAGTACTTC. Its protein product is CASSLGLAGAGEQYF.

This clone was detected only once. CDR3 nucleotides: TGCGCCAGCAGCTACGCGACAGGGACCTACGAGCAGTACTTC. This gives the protein CASSYATGTYEQYF. The chain couples TRBV4-1 to TRBJ2-7; 7 nucleotides align to TRBD1. This CDR3 comprises 14 residues. The J segment lost 2 bases and the V segment lost 5 bases, leaving 6 bases of the junction unmatched. Germline lookup yields CDR1 MGHRA and CDR2 YSYEKL.

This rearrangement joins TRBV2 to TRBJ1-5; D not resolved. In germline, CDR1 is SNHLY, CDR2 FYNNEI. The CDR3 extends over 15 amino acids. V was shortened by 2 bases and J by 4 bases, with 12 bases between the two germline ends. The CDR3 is CASSESSRWNQPQHF. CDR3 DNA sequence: TGTGCCAGCAGTGAATCCTCCAGGTGGAATCAGCCCCAGCATTTT.

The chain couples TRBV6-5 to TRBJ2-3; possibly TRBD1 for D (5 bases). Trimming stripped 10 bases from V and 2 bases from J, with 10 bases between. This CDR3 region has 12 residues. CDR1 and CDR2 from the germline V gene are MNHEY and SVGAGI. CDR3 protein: CATGQATDTQYF. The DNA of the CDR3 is TGTGCCACTGGACAAGCCACAGATACGCAGTATTTT.

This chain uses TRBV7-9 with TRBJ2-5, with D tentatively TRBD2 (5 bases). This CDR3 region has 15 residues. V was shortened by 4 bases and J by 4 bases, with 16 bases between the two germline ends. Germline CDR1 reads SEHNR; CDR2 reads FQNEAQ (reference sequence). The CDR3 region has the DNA TGTGCCAGCAGCTCACGATGGGCGGGCGGAGAGACCCAGTACTTC. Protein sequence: CASSSRWAGGETQYF.

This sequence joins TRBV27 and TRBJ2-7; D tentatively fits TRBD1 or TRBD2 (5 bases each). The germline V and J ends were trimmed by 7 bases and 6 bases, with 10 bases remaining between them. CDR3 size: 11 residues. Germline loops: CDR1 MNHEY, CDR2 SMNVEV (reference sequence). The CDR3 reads CASTKGPEQYF. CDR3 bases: TGTGCCAGCACCAAGGGACCCGAGCAGTACTTC.

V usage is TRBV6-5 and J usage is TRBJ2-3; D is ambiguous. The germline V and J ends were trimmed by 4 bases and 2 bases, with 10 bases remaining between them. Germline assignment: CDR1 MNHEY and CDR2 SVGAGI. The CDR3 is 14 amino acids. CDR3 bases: TGTGCCAGCAGTTCGGCGACGTACACAGATACGCAGTATTTT. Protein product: CASSSATYTDTQYF.

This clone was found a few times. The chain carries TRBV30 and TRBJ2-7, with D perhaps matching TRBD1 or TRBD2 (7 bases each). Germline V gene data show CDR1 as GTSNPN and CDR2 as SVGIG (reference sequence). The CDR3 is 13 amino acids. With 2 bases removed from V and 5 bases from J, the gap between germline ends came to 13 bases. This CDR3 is CAWSRPGGDEQYF. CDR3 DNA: TGTGCCTGGAGTCGGCCAGGGGGGGACGAGCAGTACTTC.

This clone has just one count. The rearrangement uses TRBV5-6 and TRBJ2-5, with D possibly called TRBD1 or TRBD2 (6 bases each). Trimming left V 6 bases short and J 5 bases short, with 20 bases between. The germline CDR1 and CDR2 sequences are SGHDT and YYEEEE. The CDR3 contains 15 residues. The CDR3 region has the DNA TGTGCCAGCATCAGGGAAACCGGGGGCCGGGAGACCCAGTACTTC. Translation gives CASIRETGGRETQYF.

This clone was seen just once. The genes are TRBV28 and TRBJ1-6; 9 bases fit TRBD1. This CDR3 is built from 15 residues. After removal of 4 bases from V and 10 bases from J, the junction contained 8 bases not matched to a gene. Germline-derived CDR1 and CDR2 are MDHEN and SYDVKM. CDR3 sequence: CASSSGTGPGSPLHF. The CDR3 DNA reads TGTGCCAGCAGTTCCGGGACAGGGCCCGGGTCACCCCTCCACTTT.

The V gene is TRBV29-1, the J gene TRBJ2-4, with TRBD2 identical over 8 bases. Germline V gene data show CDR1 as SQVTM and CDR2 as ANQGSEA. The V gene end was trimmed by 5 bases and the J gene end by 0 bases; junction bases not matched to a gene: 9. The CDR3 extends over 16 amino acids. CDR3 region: CSVSGGDLIAKNIQYF. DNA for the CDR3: TGCAGCGTTTCGGGGGGGGACCTTATAGCCAAAAACATTCAGTACTTC.

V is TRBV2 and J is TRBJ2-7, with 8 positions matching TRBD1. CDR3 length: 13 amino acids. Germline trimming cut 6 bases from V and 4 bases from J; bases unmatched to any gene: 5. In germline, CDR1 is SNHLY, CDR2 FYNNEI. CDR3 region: CASRGRGLYEQYF. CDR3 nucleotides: TGTGCCAGCAGGGGCAGGGGGCTTTACGAGCAGTACTTC.

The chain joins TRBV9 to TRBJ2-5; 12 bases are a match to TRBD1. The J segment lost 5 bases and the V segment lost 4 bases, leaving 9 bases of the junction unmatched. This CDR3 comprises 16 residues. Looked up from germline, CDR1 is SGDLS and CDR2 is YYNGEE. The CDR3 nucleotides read TGTGCCAGCAGCAAGCCGGGACAGGGGGCTTCGGAGACCCAGTACTTC. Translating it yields CASSKPGQGASETQYF.

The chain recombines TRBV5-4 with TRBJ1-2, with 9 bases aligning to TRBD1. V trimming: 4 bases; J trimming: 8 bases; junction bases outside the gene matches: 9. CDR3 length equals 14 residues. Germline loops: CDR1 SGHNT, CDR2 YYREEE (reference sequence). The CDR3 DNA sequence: TGTGCCAGCAGCCAAGAGGGACAGGGAAACGGCTACACCTTC. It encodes CASSQEGQGNGYTF.